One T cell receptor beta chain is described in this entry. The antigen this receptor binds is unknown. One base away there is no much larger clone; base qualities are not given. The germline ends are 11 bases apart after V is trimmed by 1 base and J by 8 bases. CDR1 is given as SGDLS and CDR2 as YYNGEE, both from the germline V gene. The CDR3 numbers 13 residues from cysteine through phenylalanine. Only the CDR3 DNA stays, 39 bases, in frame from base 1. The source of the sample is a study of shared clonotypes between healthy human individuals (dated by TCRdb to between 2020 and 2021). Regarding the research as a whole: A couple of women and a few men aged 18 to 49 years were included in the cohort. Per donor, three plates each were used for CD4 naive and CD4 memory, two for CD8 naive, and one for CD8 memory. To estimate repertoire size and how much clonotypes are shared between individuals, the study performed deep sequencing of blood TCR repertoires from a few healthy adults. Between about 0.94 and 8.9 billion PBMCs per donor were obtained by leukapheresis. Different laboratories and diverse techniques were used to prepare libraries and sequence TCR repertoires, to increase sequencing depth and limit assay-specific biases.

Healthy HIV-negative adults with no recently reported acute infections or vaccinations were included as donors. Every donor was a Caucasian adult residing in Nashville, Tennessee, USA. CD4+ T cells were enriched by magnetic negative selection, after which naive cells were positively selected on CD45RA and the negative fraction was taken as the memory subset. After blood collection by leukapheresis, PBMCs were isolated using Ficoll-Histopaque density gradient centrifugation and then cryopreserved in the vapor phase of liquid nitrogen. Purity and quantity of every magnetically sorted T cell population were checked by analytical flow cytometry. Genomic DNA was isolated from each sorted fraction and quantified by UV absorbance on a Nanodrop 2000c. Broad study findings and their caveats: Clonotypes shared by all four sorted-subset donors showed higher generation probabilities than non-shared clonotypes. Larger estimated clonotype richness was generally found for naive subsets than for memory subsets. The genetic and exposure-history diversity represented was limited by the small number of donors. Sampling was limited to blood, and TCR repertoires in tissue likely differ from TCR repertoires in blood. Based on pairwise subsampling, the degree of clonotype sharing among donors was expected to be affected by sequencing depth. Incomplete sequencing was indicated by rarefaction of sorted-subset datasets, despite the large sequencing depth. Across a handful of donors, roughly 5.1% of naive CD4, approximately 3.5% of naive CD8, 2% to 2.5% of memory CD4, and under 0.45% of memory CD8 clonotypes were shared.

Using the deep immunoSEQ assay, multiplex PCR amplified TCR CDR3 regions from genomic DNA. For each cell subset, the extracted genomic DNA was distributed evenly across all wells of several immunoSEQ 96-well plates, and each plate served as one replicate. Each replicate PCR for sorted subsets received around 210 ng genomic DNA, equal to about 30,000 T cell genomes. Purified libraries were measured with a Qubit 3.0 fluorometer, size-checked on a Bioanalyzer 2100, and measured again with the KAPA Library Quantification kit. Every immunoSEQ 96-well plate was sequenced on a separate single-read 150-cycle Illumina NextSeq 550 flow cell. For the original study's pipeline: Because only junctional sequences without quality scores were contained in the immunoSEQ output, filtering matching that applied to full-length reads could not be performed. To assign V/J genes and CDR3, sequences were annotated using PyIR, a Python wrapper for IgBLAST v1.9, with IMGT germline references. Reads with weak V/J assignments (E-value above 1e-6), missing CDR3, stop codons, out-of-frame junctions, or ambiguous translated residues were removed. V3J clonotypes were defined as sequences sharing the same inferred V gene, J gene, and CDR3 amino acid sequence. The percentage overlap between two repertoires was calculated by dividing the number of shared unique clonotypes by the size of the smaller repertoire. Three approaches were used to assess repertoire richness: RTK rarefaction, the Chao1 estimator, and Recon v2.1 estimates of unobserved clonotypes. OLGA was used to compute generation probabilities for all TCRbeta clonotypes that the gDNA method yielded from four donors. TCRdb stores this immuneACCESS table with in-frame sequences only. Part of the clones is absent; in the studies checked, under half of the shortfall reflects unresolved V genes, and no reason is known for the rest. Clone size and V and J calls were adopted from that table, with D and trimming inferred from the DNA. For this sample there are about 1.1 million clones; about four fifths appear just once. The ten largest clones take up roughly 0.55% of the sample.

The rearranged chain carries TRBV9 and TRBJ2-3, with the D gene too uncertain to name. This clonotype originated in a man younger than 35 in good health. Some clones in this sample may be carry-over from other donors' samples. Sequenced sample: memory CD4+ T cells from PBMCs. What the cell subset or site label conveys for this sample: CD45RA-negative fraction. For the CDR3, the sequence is CASSVRPEITQYF. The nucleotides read TGTGCCAGCAGCGTACGCCCGGAGATTACGCAGTATTTT.